A selection of T cell receptor beta chains follows, all from one sample in a study of beta chain features in type 1 diabetes. Assay: immunoSEQ multiplex PCR; the TCRdb copy retains only in-frame clones and omits some. The table lists hundreds of thousands of clones, over 65% of them singletons, with about 0.05% in the top ten. The sequencing input was naive CD4+ T cells from blood. The receptors shown here come from a man aged 25-40 years in good health. CDR3s include the opening cysteine and the closing phenylalanine or tryptophan. D genes are given only for firm matches. Expanded clones are given a class, and other clones once, few, many or no size at all.

d_gene: .; v_gene: TRBV7-6; j_gene: TRBJ2-3; abundance: .; CDR3aa: CASSLLSSSDTQYF; CDR3nt: TGTGCCAGCAGCTTATTGAGTAGCTCAGATACGCAGTATTTT
d_gene: TRBD2; v_gene: TRBV5-4; j_gene: TRBJ2-5; abundance: few; CDR3aa: CASSSGTEETQYF; CDR3nt: TGTGCCAGCAGCAGCGGGACCGAAGAGACCCAGTACTTC
d_gene: .; v_gene: TRBV19; j_gene: TRBJ2-5; abundance: .; CDR3aa: CASSIRETQYF; CDR3nt: TGTGCCAGTAGTATACGGGAGACCCAGTACTTC
d_gene: .; v_gene: TRBV4-3; j_gene: TRBJ2-4; abundance: once; CDR3aa: CASSLNNIQYF; CDR3nt: TGCGCCAGCAGCCTGAACAACATTCAGTACTTC
d_gene: TRBD2; v_gene: TRBV28; j_gene: TRBJ2-5; abundance: .; CDR3aa: CASSLNPSGRRETQYF; CDR3nt: TGTGCCAGCAGTTTGAATCCTAGCGGGAGAAGAGAGACCCAGTACTTC
d_gene: .; v_gene: TRBV21-1; j_gene: TRBJ2-4; abundance: .; CDR3aa: CASSPRTGPKNIQYF; CDR3nt: TGTGCCAGCAGCCCCAGGACAGGACCGAAAAACATTCAGTACTTC
d_gene: .; v_gene: TRBV29-1; j_gene: TRBJ1-5; abundance: .; CDR3aa: CSVVQGIGQPQHF; CDR3nt: TGCAGCGTTGTACAGGGAATCGGCCAGCCCCAGCATTTT
d_gene: TRBD2; v_gene: TRBV29-1; j_gene: TRBJ2-1; abundance: .; CDR3aa: CSVTGGARSYNEQFF; CDR3nt: TGCAGCGTCACGGGAGGAGCGAGGTCCTACAATGAGCAGTTCTTC
d_gene: TRBD1; v_gene: TRBV14; j_gene: TRBJ2-7; abundance: few; CDR3aa: CASSRLTGTAYEQYF; CDR3nt: TGTGCCAGCAGCCGCCTGACAGGGACGGCCTACGAGCAGTACTTC
d_gene: TRBD1; v_gene: TRBV29-1; j_gene: TRBJ2-4; abundance: .; CDR3aa: CSVDRISGQKNIQYF; CDR3nt: TGCAGCGTTGACCGTATCTCGGGACAGAAAAACATTCAGTACTTC
d_gene: TRBD1; v_gene: TRBV28; j_gene: TRBJ1-1; abundance: .; CDR3aa: CASRQGQSEAFF; CDR3nt: TGTGCCAGCAGGCAGGGACAGTCTGAAGCTTTCTTT
d_gene: TRBD1; v_gene: TRBV30; j_gene: TRBJ1-4; abundance: .; CDR3aa: CAWSTGQGDEKLFF; CDR3nt: TGTGCCTGGAGTACCGGACAGGGGGATGAAAAACTGTTTTTT
d_gene: .; v_gene: TRBV10-1; j_gene: TRBJ2-5; abundance: .; CDR3aa: CASSDEEYQETQYF; CDR3nt: TGCGCCAGCAGTGATGAGGAGTACCAAGAGACCCAGTACTTC
d_gene: TRBD1; v_gene: TRBV7-2; j_gene: TRBJ2-3; abundance: .; CDR3aa: CASLTGSTDTQYF; CDR3nt: TGTGCCAGCCTGACAGGGTCCACAGATACGCAGTATTTT
d_gene: .; v_gene: TRBV29-1; j_gene: TRBJ2-2; abundance: few; CDR3aa: CSVEWLGSNTGELFF; CDR3nt: TGCAGCGTTGAATGGTTGGGGTCGAACACCGGGGAGCTGTTTTTT
d_gene: TRBD2; v_gene: TRBV29-1; j_gene: TRBJ2-1; abundance: .; CDR3aa: CSLAAGGGHEQFF; CDR3nt: TGCAGCCTTGCCGCGGGAGGCGGTCATGAGCAGTTCTTC
d_gene: TRBD2; v_gene: TRBV29-1; j_gene: TRBJ2-7; abundance: .; CDR3aa: CSVTAGTSGSVNEQYF; CDR3nt: TGCAGCGTCACCGCCGGGACTAGCGGGAGTGTCAACGAGCAGTACTTC
d_gene: .; v_gene: TRBV30; j_gene: TRBJ2-1; abundance: .; CDR3aa: CAWSGTAAPYNEQFF; CDR3nt: TGTGCCTGGAGTGGCACAGCGGCCCCCTACAATGAGCAGTTCTTC
d_gene: .; v_gene: TRBV4-3; j_gene: TRBJ2-1; abundance: .; CDR3aa: CASSVDSGPYNEQFF; CDR3nt: TGCGCCAGCAGCGTTGACTCCGGACCCTACAATGAGCAGTTCTTC
d_gene: .; v_gene: TRBV23-1; j_gene: TRBJ1-6; abundance: .; CDR3aa: CASTTPPLHF; CDR3nt: TGCGCCAGCACCACCCCTCCCCTCCACTTT
d_gene: .; v_gene: TRBV5-6; j_gene: TRBJ2-3; abundance: once; CDR3aa: CASSLASATSQYF; CDR3nt: TGTGCCAGCAGCTTGGCCTCCGCGACGTCGCAGTATTTT
d_gene: TRBD2; v_gene: TRBV14; j_gene: TRBJ2-1; abundance: .; CDR3aa: CASSQEMMVAGFNEQFF; CDR3nt: TGTGCCAGCAGCCAAGAGATGATGGTAGCGGGATTCAATGAGCAGTTCTTC
d_gene: .; v_gene: TRBV14; j_gene: TRBJ2-7; abundance: .; CDR3aa: CASSQGTYSYEQYF; CDR3nt: TGTGCCAGCAGCCAAGGGACGTACTCCTACGAGCAGTACTTC
d_gene: TRBD2; v_gene: TRBV4-3; j_gene: TRBJ2-1; abundance: .; CDR3aa: CASSQGGSGKAPNEQFF; CDR3nt: TGCGCCAGCAGCCAAGGTGGTAGCGGGAAGGCTCCAAATGAGCAGTTCTTC
d_gene: TRBD1; v_gene: TRBV9; j_gene: TRBJ2-5; abundance: .; CDR3aa: CASSPRQGGETQYF; CDR3nt: TGTGCCAGCAGCCCACGACAGGGTGGGGAGACCCAGTACTTC
d_gene: .; v_gene: TRBV29-1; j_gene: TRBJ2-5; abundance: .; CDR3aa: CSVVSGGEETQYF; CDR3nt: TGCAGCGTTGTCTCTGGCGGCGAAGAGACCCAGTACTTC
d_gene: .; v_gene: TRBV15; j_gene: TRBJ2-7; abundance: .; CDR3aa: CATSRAKTRLVQSSYEQYF; CDR3nt: TGTGCCACCAGCAGAGCCAAAACGAGGCTAGTCCAGAGCTCCTACGAGCAGTACTTC
d_gene: TRBD1; v_gene: TRBV7-2; j_gene: TRBJ2-7; abundance: .; CDR3aa: CASSPQPGQGVEQYF; CDR3nt: TGTGCCAGCAGCCCTCAACCCGGACAGGGTGTCGAGCAGTACTTC